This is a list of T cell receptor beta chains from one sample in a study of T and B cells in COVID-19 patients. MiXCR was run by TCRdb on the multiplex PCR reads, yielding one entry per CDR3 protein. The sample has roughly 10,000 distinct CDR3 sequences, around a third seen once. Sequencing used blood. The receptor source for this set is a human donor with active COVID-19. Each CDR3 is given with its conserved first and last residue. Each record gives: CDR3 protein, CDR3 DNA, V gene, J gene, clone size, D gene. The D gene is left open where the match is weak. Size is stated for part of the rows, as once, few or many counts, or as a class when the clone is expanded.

CDR3 protein: CASSTATGNQPQHF; CDR3 DNA: TGTGCCAGTAGTACCGCAACAGGGAATCAGCCCCAGCATTTT; V gene: TRBV19; J gene: TRBJ1-5; clone size: few; D gene: NA
CDR3 protein: CASSPTGYRNTEAFF; CDR3 DNA: TGTGCCAGCTCACCTACAGGGTATCGTAACACTGAAGCTTTCTTT; V gene: TRBV18; J gene: TRBJ1-1; clone size: medium-sized; D gene: NA
CDR3 protein: CATSDTQLAGSTDTQYF; CDR3 DNA: TGTGCCACCAGTGACACCCAACTAGCGGGGAGCACAGATACGCAGTATTTT; V gene: TRBV27; J gene: TRBJ2-3; clone size: NA; D gene: TRBD2
CDR3 protein: CASSMASGGSYEQYF; CDR3 DNA: TGTGCCAGCAGTATGGCTAGCGGGGGGTCCTACGAGCAGTACTTC; V gene: TRBV5-5; J gene: TRBJ2-7; clone size: few; D gene: TRBD2
CDR3 protein: CASRKQTDYNEQFF; CDR3 DNA: TGTGCCAGCAGAAAACAGACAGACTACAATGAGCAGTTCTTC; V gene: TRBV5-6; J gene: TRBJ2-1; clone size: few; D gene: NA
CDR3 protein: CSARGAGPSGNTIYF; CDR3 DNA: TGCAGTGCTAGAGGGGCGGGACCCTCTGGAAACACCATATATTTT; V gene: TRBV20-1; J gene: TRBJ1-3; clone size: NA; D gene: NA
CDR3 protein: CASRSGPSETQYF; CDR3 DNA: TGCGCCAGCAGGAGCGGACCGTCAGAGACCCAGTACTTC; V gene: TRBV5-1; J gene: TRBJ2-5; clone size: NA; D gene: NA
CDR3 protein: CASSDSFQASSPLHF; CDR3 DNA: TGTGCCAGCAGTGACTCATTCCAGGCGAGTTCACCCCTCCACTTT; V gene: TRBV6-4; J gene: TRBJ1-6; clone size: NA; D gene: NA
CDR3 protein: CASSPQETQYF; CDR3 DNA: TGTGCCAGCTCACCCCAAGAGACCCAGTACTTC; V gene: TRBV18; J gene: TRBJ2-5; clone size: few; D gene: NA
CDR3 protein: CASSEPWGGGNTIYF; CDR3 DNA: TGTGCCAGCAGTGAGCCCTGGGGAGGTGGAAACACCATATATTTT; V gene: TRBV6-1; J gene: TRBJ1-3; clone size: NA; D gene: NA
CDR3 protein: CAISDPRRQARMGEAFF; CDR3 DNA: TGTGCCATCAGTGATCCCCGGCGACAAGCCCGAATGGGAGAAGCTTTCTTT; V gene: TRBV6-5; J gene: TRBJ1-1; clone size: NA; D gene: NA
CDR3 protein: CATTEGAGTEAFF; CDR3 DNA: TGTGCCACTACCGAGGGGGCCGGCACTGAAGCTTTCTTT; V gene: TRBV19; J gene: TRBJ1-1; clone size: few; D gene: TRBD1
CDR3 protein: CASRYRDPGRGYTF; CDR3 DNA: TGTGCCAGCAGGTACCGGGACCCGGGCCGAGGCTACACCTTC; V gene: TRBV6-5; J gene: TRBJ1-2; clone size: few; D gene: NA
CDR3 protein: CATSDAGSGNTIYF; CDR3 DNA: TGTGCCACCAGTGATGCAGGCTCTGGAAACACCATATATTTT; V gene: TRBV24-1; J gene: TRBJ1-3; clone size: few; D gene: NA
CDR3 protein: CASSYSGGAGELFF; CDR3 DNA: TGTGCCAGCAGTTACTCCGGGGGGGCCGGGGAGCTGTTTTTT; V gene: TRBV6-5; J gene: TRBJ2-2; clone size: few; D gene: TRBD2
CDR3 protein: CASSQRGVEGYTF; CDR3 DNA: TGTGCCAGCAGCCAACGAGGGGTCGAAGGCTACACCTTC; V gene: TRBV4-2; J gene: TRBJ1-2; clone size: NA; D gene: NA
CDR3 protein: CASEAGIETDTQYF; CDR3 DNA: TGTGCCAGCGAAGCGGGGATAGAAACAGATACGCAGTATTTT; V gene: TRBV7-2; J gene: TRBJ2-3; clone size: NA; D gene: TRBD2
CDR3 protein: CASRTTGAEAFF; CDR3 DNA: TGTGCCAGCAGAACTACAGGGGCTGAAGCTTTCTTT; V gene: TRBV6-5; J gene: TRBJ1-1; clone size: NA; D gene: TRBD1
CDR3 protein: CASSSNNQPQHF; CDR3 DNA: TGTGCCAGCAGCTCCAACAATCAGCCCCAGCATTTT; V gene: TRBV11-2; J gene: TRBJ1-5; clone size: NA; D gene: NA
CDR3 protein: CASSLVSGPYEQYF; CDR3 DNA: TGTGCCAGCAGCTTAGTCTCCGGCCCCTACGAGCAGTACTTC; V gene: TRBV4-2; J gene: TRBJ2-7; clone size: NA; D gene: NA
CDR3 protein: CASSPAVGQANTGELFF; CDR3 DNA: TGTGCCAGCAGCCCTGCCGTCGGGCAAGCGAACACCGGGGAGCTGTTTTTT; V gene: TRBV5-4; J gene: TRBJ2-2; clone size: few; D gene: NA
CDR3 protein: CASSPRRIDREAFF; CDR3 DNA: TGTGCCAGCAGCCCTCGGCGGATAGATCGCGAAGCTTTCTTT; V gene: TRBV11-1; J gene: TRBJ1-1; clone size: few; D gene: NA
CDR3 protein: CASRERSTDTQYF; CDR3 DNA: TGCGCCAGCAGAGAACGGAGCACAGATACGCAGTATTTT; V gene: TRBV5-1; J gene: TRBJ2-3; clone size: NA; D gene: NA
CDR3 protein: CASSRGRESNYGYTF; CDR3 DNA: TGTGCCAGCTCCCGAGGACGAGAATCTAACTATGGCTACACCTTC; V gene: TRBV27; J gene: TRBJ1-2; clone size: NA; D gene: NA
CDR3 protein: CASSYSRTGTGNEQYF; CDR3 DNA: TGTGCCAGCAGTTATTCCCGCACCGGGACAGGGAACGAGCAGTACTTC; V gene: TRBV6-5; J gene: TRBJ2-7; clone size: NA; D gene: TRBD1
CDR3 protein: CASSYSGSYGYTF; CDR3 DNA: TGTGCCAGCAGTTATTCGGGCAGCTATGGCTACACCTTC; V gene: TRBV6-5; J gene: TRBJ1-2; clone size: NA; D gene: NA
CDR3 protein: CASSTRPKSSGNTIYF; CDR3 DNA: TGTGCCAGTAGTACCCGTCCAAAAAGCTCTGGAAACACCATATATTTT; V gene: TRBV19; J gene: TRBJ1-3; clone size: few; D gene: NA
CDR3 protein: CASSVGGTGELFF; CDR3 DNA: TGTGCCAGCAGCGTTGGAGGGACCGGGGAGCTGTTTTTT; V gene: TRBV6-4; J gene: TRBJ2-2; clone size: few; D gene: NA
CDR3 protein: CASSWGPGGKVDEQYF; CDR3 DNA: TGTGCCAGCAGCTGGGGGCCCGGGGGAAAGGTAGACGAGCAGTACTTC; V gene: TRBV5-6; J gene: TRBJ2-7; clone size: NA; D gene: NA
CDR3 protein: CASKAGAMNTEAFF; CDR3 DNA: TGTGCCAGTAAGGCGGGGGCCATGAACACTGAAGCTTTCTTT; V gene: TRBV19; J gene: TRBJ1-1; clone size: few; D gene: NA
CDR3 protein: CASSSPRGGTDTQYF; CDR3 DNA: TGTGCCAGCAGCTCCCCGAGAGGTGGCACAGATACGCAGTATTTT; V gene: TRBV5-6; J gene: TRBJ2-3; clone size: few; D gene: NA
CDR3 protein: CASSKGTNTANSPLHF; CDR3 DNA: TGTGCCAGCAGCAAAGGGACCAACACGGCGAATTCACCCCTCCACTTT; V gene: TRBV5-5; J gene: TRBJ1-6; clone size: NA; D gene: NA
CDR3 protein: CSARTRGLYSPLHF; CDR3 DNA: TGCAGTGCTAGGACCAGGGGGCTTTATTCACCCCTCCACTTT; V gene: TRBV20-1; J gene: TRBJ1-6; clone size: NA; D gene: TRBD1
CDR3 protein: CASSPGDGYTF; CDR3 DNA: TGTGCCAGCTCACCAGGGGACGGCTACACCTTC; V gene: TRBV18; J gene: TRBJ1-2; clone size: NA; D gene: NA
CDR3 protein: CASSHTARQGAYEQFF; CDR3 DNA: TGTGCCAGCAGCCACACCGCAAGACAGGGGGCTTATGAGCAGTTCTTC; V gene: TRBV27; J gene: TRBJ2-1; clone size: medium-sized; D gene: TRBD1
CDR3 protein: CASSLGAIGGPFLTDTQYF; CDR3 DNA: TGTGCCAGCAGCCTGGGGGCTATCGGGGGGCCTTTCCTCACAGATACGCAGTATTTT; V gene: TRBV6-2/TRBV6-3; J gene: TRBJ2-3; clone size: once; D gene: NA
CDR3 protein: CASSHPGDSPLHF; CDR3 DNA: TGTGCCAGCTCTCATCCAGGGGATTCACCCCTCCACTTT; V gene: TRBV12-3/TRBV12-4; J gene: TRBJ1-6; clone size: few; D gene: NA
CDR3 protein: CATSREGRGQGDTQYF; CDR3 DNA: TGTGCCACCAGCAGAGAGGGCAGGGGGCAAGGAGATACGCAGTATTTT; V gene: TRBV15; J gene: TRBJ2-3; clone size: NA; D gene: TRBD1
CDR3 protein: CASSLAPSARETQYF; CDR3 DNA: TGTGCCAGCAGCTTAGCACCCTCAGCGAGAGAGACCCAGTACTTC; V gene: TRBV5-6; J gene: TRBJ2-5; clone size: medium-sized; D gene: NA
CDR3 protein: CSTRGPSYSYNEQFF; CDR3 DNA: TGCAGTACTAGAGGGCCCAGTTACTCCTACAATGAGCAGTTCTTC; V gene: TRBV20-1; J gene: TRBJ2-1; clone size: once; D gene: NA